The 19 T cell receptor beta chains listed next were all sequenced from one sample in a study of cytomegalovirus exposure and HLA in healthy donors. The assay was immunoSEQ multiplex PCR, and TCRdb's table has in-frame clones only and misses some. This table has about 60,000 clones, 95% appearing once. Specimen: PBMCs. The receptors were sampled from a woman younger than 35 in good health and CMV-seropositive.

The V call is TRBV5-4, the J call TRBJ1-2; D remains unclear. V lost 0 bases to trimming and J lost 0 bases, with 6 bases between them. CDR1 and CDR2 from the germline V gene are SGHNT and YYREEE (reference sequence). The CDR3 covers 14 residues. CDR3 loop: CASSLGEPNYGYTF. CDR3 nucleotides: TGTGCCAGCAGCTTGGGTGAGCCTAACTATGGCTACACCTTC.

The chain employs TRBV5-1 and TRBJ1-2, with D possibly matching TRBD1 (6 bases). This CDR3 comprises 14 residues. Looked up from germline, CDR1 is SGHRS and CDR2 is YFSETQ. V lost 5 bases to trimming and J lost 3 bases, with 14 bases between them. Here the CDR3 reads CASRAGVLDYGYTF. CDR3 nucleotides: TGCGCCAGCAGGGCAGGGGTTTTGGACTATGGCTACACCTTC.

The gene calls are TRBV27 and TRBJ1-1; D possibly corresponds to TRBD1 (5 bases). CDR1 and CDR2 (germline): MNHEY, SMNVEV (reference sequence). Trimming left V 3 bases short and J 2 bases short, with 10 bases between. The CDR3 totals 14 residues. CDR3 coding DNA: TGTGCCAGCAGTTTTGCAGGGCGTAACACTGAAGCTTTCTTT. It codes for CASSFAGRNTEAFF.

The V gene is TRBV6-4, the J gene TRBJ1-5, with 9 nucleotides matching TRBD1. The CDR3 has 14 amino acids. Germline lookup yields CDR1 MRHNA and CDR2 SNTAGT. V lost 8 bases, J lost 4 bases, and 6 bases stayed unmatched. CDR3 DNA: TGTGCCAGCGGTTATGGGACAGGGAATCAGCCCCAGCATTTT. It codes for CASGYGTGNQPQHF.

In DNA form, the CDR3 reads TGTGCCAGCAGGGAACTAGGAGGGGACGAGCAGTACTTC. As protein: CASRELGGDEQYF. The chain links TRBV13 to TRBJ2-7, with D perhaps matching TRBD2 (6 bases). The germline gives CDR1 PRHDT, CDR2 FYEKMQ (reference sequence). V gave up 6 bases and J gave up 5 bases, with 14 bases separating them. The CDR3 totals 13 residues.

V and J are TRBV11-2 and TRBJ2-1; the match to TRBD2 covers 8 bases. Germline values: CDR1 SGHAT, CDR2 FQNNGV. Trimming took 3 bases from V and 2 from J; bases not matched to a gene: 6. This CDR3 has 16 residues. The CDR3 bases are TGTGCCAGCAGCTTCCCCCGGGGGGGCCCCTACAATGAGCAGTTCTTC. Translated: CASSFPRGGPYNEQFF.

The chain has TRBV10-1 and TRBJ1-2, with 9 bases lining up with TRBD1. V gave up 3 bases and J gave up 4 bases; unmatched junction bases: 3. CDR3 length: 14 amino acids. Germline V gives CDR1 WNHNN, CDR2 SYGVQD (reference sequence). CDR3 loop: CASSEGTGSYGYTF. In nucleotides, the CDR3 is TGCGCCAGCAGTGAAGGGACAGGGTCCTATGGCTACACCTTC.

The gene calls are TRBV14 and TRBJ2-7; the D gene is possibly TRBD1 (7 bases). CDR1 is SGHDN, CDR2 FVKESK, per germline. Trimming removed 6 bases from V and 1 base from J, with 13 bases in between. This CDR3 comprises 14 residues. The CDR3 loop is CASSIQGGSYEQYF. CDR3 nucleotides: TGTGCCAGCAGTATTCAGGGGGGTTCCTACGAGCAGTACTTC.

V and J are TRBV7-6 and TRBJ1-3; TRBD1 matches at 7 bases. From germline, CDR1 is SGHVS and CDR2 FNYEAQ. This CDR3 has 18 amino acids. V lost 0 bases and J lost 0; bases outside the gene matches: 8. DNA of the CDR3: TGTGCCAGCAGCTTAGCCGAGACAGGGTTCCACTCTGGAAACACCATATATTTT. It codes for CASSLAETGFHSGNTIYF.

The chain is built from TRBV2 and TRBJ2-5; 10 bases align to TRBD2. V was clipped by 1 base and J by 4 bases; unmatched bases: 9. Germline loops: CDR1 SNHLY, CDR2 FYNNEI. The CDR3 has 17 residues. CDR3 loop: CASSEGLAGVGIETQYF. The CDR3 DNA reads as TGTGCCAGCAGTGAAGGTCTAGCGGGGGTCGGGATAGAGACCCAGTACTTC. Looking up the rest from reference TRBV2 and TRBJ2-5 gives the full variable domain: EPEVTQTPSHQVTQMGQEVILRCVPISNHLYFYWYRQILGQKVEFLVSFYNNEISEKSEIFDDQFSVERPDGSNFTLKIRSTKLEDSAMYFCASSEGLAGVGIETQYFGPGTRLLVL.

This sequence joins TRBV27 and TRBJ2-1; D call uncertain. The CDR3 runs to 12 residues. Trimming cost V 6 bases and J 7 bases, with 10 bases left between them. In germline, CDR1 is MNHEY, CDR2 SMNVEV (reference sequence). The CDR3 reads CASRAYMNEQFF. For the CDR3, the DNA is TGTGCCAGCAGAGCATATATGAATGAGCAGTTCTTC.

The rearrangement uses TRBV9 and TRBJ2-1; D is possibly TRBD2 (6 bases). Trimming removed 2 bases from V and 0 bases from J, with 15 bases in between. The CDR3 runs 17 residues. Germline loops: CDR1 SGDLS, CDR2 YYNGEE. The CDR3 loop is CASSVKWGESSYNEQFF. The CDR3 DNA reads as TGTGCCAGCAGCGTTAAATGGGGGGAGAGCTCCTACAATGAGCAGTTCTTC.

This clone occurred once. This rearrangement joins TRBV9 to TRBJ2-1, with no clear D. Trimming removed 4 bases from V and 2 bases from J, with 13 bases in between. This CDR3 is built from 15 residues. The V gene's germline CDR1 is SGDLS and CDR2 YYNGEE. This CDR3 reads CASSTAPSAYNEQFF. The CDR3 DNA reads TGTGCCAGCAGCACAGCTCCCTCAGCCTACAATGAGCAGTTCTTC.

V and J are TRBV30 and TRBJ1-1; 8 bases align to TRBD1. The germline V gene has CDR1 GTSNPN and CDR2 SVGIG (reference sequence). The V segment lost 3 bases and the J segment 1 base; nucleotides outside the gene matches: 4. CDR3 length equals 14 residues. The CDR3 DNA follows: TGTGCCTGGAGAGGGGACAGGAGGAACACTGAAGCTTTCTTT. Translating it yields CAWRGDRRNTEAFF.

The CDR3 nucleotides read TGTGCCAGCAGCTTAGACTTTGCAACTAATGAAAAACTGTTTTTT. Translating it yields CASSLDFATNEKLFF. The rearrangement links TRBV7-9 to TRBJ1-4; D remains unclear. The CDR3 loop spans 15 amino acids. The V gene's germline CDR1 is SEHNR and CDR2 FQNEAQ (reference sequence). V lost 1 base and J lost 0, with 6 bases in between.

The chain carries TRBV28 and TRBJ2-1, with a possible D match to TRBD2 (6 bases). CDR1 and CDR2 (germline): MDHEN, SYDVKM. Between the trimmed V and J ends, which lost 5 bases and 7 bases, there was a span of 21 bases. CDR3 length: 16 residues. CDR3 coding DNA: TGTGCCAGCAGTCTTACCACGGCGGGATGGATAAATGAGCAGTTCTTC. It specifies CASSLTTAGWINEQFF.

V gene TRBV15 combines with J gene TRBJ1-5, with D possibly TRBD1 on 5 matching bases. The CDR3 has 17 amino acids. The V end lost 0 bases, the J end lost 2 bases, and 14 bases lay between the germline ends. The germline V gene encodes CDR1 LNHNV and CDR2 YYDKDF (reference sequence). CDR3 region: CATSRELQAGGNQPQHF. CDR3 nucleotide sequence: TGTGCCACCAGCAGAGAGCTACAGGCCGGAGGCAATCAGCCCCAGCATTTT.

V usage is TRBV6-5 and J usage is TRBJ2-1, with D possibly TRBD2 on 6 matching bases. Germline assignment: CDR1 MNHEY and CDR2 SVGAGI. The ends were cut back, 6 bases at V and 8 bases at J, with 17 bases in the middle. CDR3 length: 14 amino acids. This chain's CDR3 is CASSGGNRGYEQFF. The CDR3, as DNA: TGTGCCAGCAGCGGCGGGAATAGAGGGTATGAGCAGTTCTTC.

This clone was detected only a few times. The chain recombines TRBV19 with TRBJ1-5; no clear D gene. The CDR3 totals 13 residues. Germline V gene lookup returns CDR1 LNHDA and CDR2 SQIVND (reference sequence). Deletions cut 7 bases from V and 8 bases from J, with 15 bases between. CDR3 nucleotide sequence: TGTGCCAGTAACAAAAATAATCTGGAGCCCCAGCATTTT. Translating it yields CASNKNNLEPQHF.